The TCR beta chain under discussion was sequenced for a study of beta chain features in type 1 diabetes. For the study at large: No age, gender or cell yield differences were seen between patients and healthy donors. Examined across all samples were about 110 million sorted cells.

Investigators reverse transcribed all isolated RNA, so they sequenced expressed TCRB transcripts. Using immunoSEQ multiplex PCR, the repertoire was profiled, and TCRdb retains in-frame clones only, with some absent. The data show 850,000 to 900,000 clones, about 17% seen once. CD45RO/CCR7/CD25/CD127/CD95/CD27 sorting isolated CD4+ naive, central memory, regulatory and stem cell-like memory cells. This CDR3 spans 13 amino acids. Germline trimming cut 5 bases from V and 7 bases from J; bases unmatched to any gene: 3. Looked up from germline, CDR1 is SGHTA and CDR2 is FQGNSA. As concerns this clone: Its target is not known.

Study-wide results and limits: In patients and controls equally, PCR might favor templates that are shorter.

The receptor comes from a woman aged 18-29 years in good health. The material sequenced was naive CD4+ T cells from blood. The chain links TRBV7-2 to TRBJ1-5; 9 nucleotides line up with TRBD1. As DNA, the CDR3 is TGTGCCAGCAGCAGACAGGGGGGACAGCCCCAGCATTTT. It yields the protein CASSRQGGQPQHF.